Described below is a single TCR beta chain sequence and its context. Its target is unknown. The junction shows a germline mismatch at one end, possibly a read error. CDR3 length equals 14 residues. Germline V gives CDR1 GTSNPN, CDR2 SVGIG (reference sequence). This entry comes from a study of shared clonotypes between healthy human individuals. Generated by immunoSEQ multiplex PCR, the TCRdb table keeps only in-frame clones and is missing some. This sample has nearly 1,000,000 clones; more than 75% occur once, and the top ten carry about 1.5%. Study results and caveats: With few donors, the genetic and exposure-history diversity represented was limited.

Material for sequencing was memory CD4+ T cells sorted from blood. Subset: CD45RA-negative fraction. The rearrangement links TRBV30 to TRBJ2-1; 7 bases match TRBD2. The sequence was obtained from a man younger than 35 in good health. CDR3 bases: TGTGCCGGGAGGGGTCAGGGCCAGAACAATGAGCAGTTCTTC. This codes for CAGRGQGQNNEQFF. Combining the CDR3 with reference TRBV30 and TRBJ2-1 gives the whole variable domain SQTIHQWPATLVQPVGSPLSLECTVEGTSNPNLYWYRQAAGRGLQLLFYSVGIGQISSEVPQNLSASRPQDRQFILSSKKLLLSDSGFYLCAGRGQGQNNEQFFGPGTRLTVL.